A single T cell receptor beta chain is shown here with its context. Its antigen is currently unknown. Produced via immunoSEQ multiplex PCR; TCRdb's table is partial and in-frame only. The table lists tens of thousands of clones, 77% of them singletons. These data originate in a study of OX40 agonist ivuxolimab in advanced cancers. Study-wide context: Clinicians treated patients with ivuxolimab, an agonistic anti-OX40 (CD134) antibody. Eligibility admitted prior anti-PD-1, anti-PD-L1 or anti-CTLA-4 therapy; 40% had some. Partial responses were achieved by three patients, of whom one had hepatocellular carcinoma and two had cutaneous melanoma. Study-wide points: Among the nonresponders, some also had low normalized T-cell clonal expansion.

The germline CDR1 and CDR2 sequences are SGHVS and FQNEAQ. Deletions cut 4 bases from V and 0 bases from J, with 13 bases between. This CDR3 is 17 amino acids long. This receptor was obtained from an adult with an advanced solid tumor such as melanoma, head and neck, liver or kidney cancer. The sequencing used CD4+ or CD8+ T cells sorted from blood, collected in a trial of the OX40 agonist ivuxolimab. This chain connects TRBV7-8 to TRBJ2-6; D possibly matches TRBD1 or TRBD2 (5 bases each). CDR3 protein: CASSSLPGLSGANVLTF. The CDR3 nucleotides are TGTGCCAGCAGCTCCCTACCGGGGCTCTCTGGGGCCAACGTCCTGACTTTC.